The 9 T cell receptor beta chains below all came from one sample that was sequenced in a study of shared clonotypes between healthy human individuals. Here immunoSEQ multiplex PCR was the method, and the copy in TCRdb shows in-frame clones only, minus some. In the table there are around 500,000 clones, 70% to 80% of which are singletons. Source material: PBMCs. Receptor source: a woman in her 40s in good health. Some clones in this sample may be carry-over from other donors' samples.

The chain joins TRBV5-1 to TRBJ1-1; no definite D call. This CDR3 region has 13 residues. Trimming removed 0 bases from V and 5 bases from J, with 8 bases in between. CDR1 is SGHRS and CDR2 is YFSETQ in the germline V gene. CDR3 bases: TGCGCCAGCAGCTTGGGTTCGGGGACTGAAGCTTTCTTT. Its translation: CASSLGSGTEAFF.

The chain employs TRBV13 and TRBJ2-3; no definite D call. Germline V gene data show CDR1 as PRHDT and CDR2 as FYEKMQ (reference sequence). The V and J ends lost 0 bases and 4 bases respectively, with 2 bases between them. The CDR3 has 12 amino acids. Here the CDR3 reads CASSLGSDTQYF. The CDR3 DNA reads as TGTGCCAGCAGCTTAGGGTCAGATACGCAGTATTTT.

The chain carries TRBV5-6 and TRBJ1-2, with a tentative D call TRBD1 (5 bases). The CDR3 loop spans 13 amino acids. Germline V gene sequence: CDR1 SGHDT, CDR2 YYEEEE. V was trimmed by 4 bases and J by 7 bases, leaving 14 bases between them. CDR3 nucleotides: TGTGCCAGCAGCCTAGCGGGGGGAGGTGGCTACACCTTC. It encodes CASSLAGGGGYTF.

V gene TRBV5-4 combines with J gene TRBJ2-6; no clear D. The CDR3 runs 19 residues. The V and J ends lost 6 bases and 1 base respectively, with 23 bases between them. CDR1 is SGHNT, CDR2 YYREEE, per germline (reference sequence). The CDR3 loop reads CASTQGYRNFLSGANVLTF. In DNA, the CDR3 is TGTGCCAGCACCCAAGGATACCGGAACTTTCTGTCTGGGGCCAACGTCCTGACTTTC.

This clone occurred many times. This chain uses TRBV7-3 with TRBJ2-5; no reliable D call. Germline CDR1 and CDR2: SGHTA and FQGTGA. The CDR3 is 13 residues long. The V end was cut by 2 bases, the J end by 1 base, with 5 bases between. CDR3 sequence reads: CASSLWGQETQYF. The CDR3 bases are TGTGCCAGCAGCTTATGGGGCCAAGAGACCCAGTACTTC.

This clone was counted only a few times. This sequence joins TRBV2 and TRBJ1-5, with D possibly matching TRBD1 (5 bases). From germline, CDR1 is SNHLY and CDR2 FYNNEI. The CDR3 has 16 residues. V dropped 2 bases and J dropped 0 bases, with 11 bases sitting between them. The CDR3 spells CASSEPWTNSNQPQHF. The CDR3 nucleotides read TGTGCCAGCAGTGAACCGTGGACAAATAGCAATCAGCCCCAGCATTTT.

The gene calls are TRBV7-2 and TRBJ2-7; 8 bases map to TRBD1. Germline-derived CDR1 and CDR2 are SGHTA and FQGNSA. The V gene end was trimmed by 4 bases and the J gene end by 0 bases; junction bases not matched to a gene: 8. This CDR3 is built from 16 residues. The CDR3 sequence: CASSSGGGVTSYEQYF. CDR3 bases: TGTGCCAGCAGCTCAGGGGGCGGGGTTACCTCCTACGAGCAGTACTTC.

There are many counts of this clone. V usage is TRBV6-1 and J usage is TRBJ2-7; TRBD2 might be the D (5 bases). The germline gives CDR1 MNHNS, CDR2 SASEGT. CDR3 length equals 15 residues. V lost 6 bases to trimming and J lost 1 base, with 16 bases between them. The CDR3 loop is CASSVSTDSSYEQYF. CDR3 in DNA: TGTGCCAGCAGCGTCTCTACGGACTCATCCTACGAGCAGTACTTC.

This sequence joins TRBV10-3 and TRBJ1-1; a weak D match, TRBD1 (6 bases). The V and J ends lost 3 bases and 1 base respectively, with 12 bases between them. Germline CDR1 reads ENHRY; CDR2 reads SYGVKD. The CDR3 contains 15 residues. This CDR3 reads CAISDSRGGNTEAFF. The CDR3 DNA sequence: TGTGCCATCAGTGACTCTAGGGGGGGGAACACTGAAGCTTTCTTT.